This TCR beta chain is from a study of control samples from healthy donors and cancer patients. Produced via immunoSEQ multiplex PCR; TCRdb's table is partial and in-frame only. The sample lists approximately 52,000 clones, approximately 95% occurring once. V lost 4 bases, J lost 5 bases, and 15 bases lay in between. Germline V gene data show CDR1 as SGHNT and CDR2 as YYREEE (reference sequence). This CDR3 contains 14 residues. The sequence was collected from a woman in her late teens or twenties in good health. Sequenced: blood. The V call is TRBV5-4, the J call TRBJ1-2; D gene uncertain. CDR3 bases: TGTGCCAGCAGCCCCGGGGTCCTTACATATGGCTACACCTTC. As protein: CASSPGVLTYGYTF.